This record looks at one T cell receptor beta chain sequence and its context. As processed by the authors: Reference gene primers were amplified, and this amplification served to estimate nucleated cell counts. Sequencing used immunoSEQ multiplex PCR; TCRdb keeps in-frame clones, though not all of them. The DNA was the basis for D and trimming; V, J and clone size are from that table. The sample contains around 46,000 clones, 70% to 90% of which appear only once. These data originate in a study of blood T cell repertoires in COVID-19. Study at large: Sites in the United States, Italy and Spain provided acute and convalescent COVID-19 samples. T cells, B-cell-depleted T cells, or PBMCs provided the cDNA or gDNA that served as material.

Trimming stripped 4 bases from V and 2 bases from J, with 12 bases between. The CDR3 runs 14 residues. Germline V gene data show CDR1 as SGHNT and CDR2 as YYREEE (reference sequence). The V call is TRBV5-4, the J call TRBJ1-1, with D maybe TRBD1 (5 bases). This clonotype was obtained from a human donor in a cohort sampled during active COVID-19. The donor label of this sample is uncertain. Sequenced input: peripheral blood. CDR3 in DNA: TGTGCCAGCAGCAAAAGACAGAGTAACACTGAAGCTTTCTTT. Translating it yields CASSKRQSNTEAFF. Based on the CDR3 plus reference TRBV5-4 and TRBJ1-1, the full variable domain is ETGVTQSPTHLIKTRGQQVTLRCSSQSGHNTVSWYQQALGQGPQFIFQYYREEENGRGNFPPRFSGLQFPNYSSELNVNALELDDSALYLCASSKRQSNTEAFFGQGTRLTVV.